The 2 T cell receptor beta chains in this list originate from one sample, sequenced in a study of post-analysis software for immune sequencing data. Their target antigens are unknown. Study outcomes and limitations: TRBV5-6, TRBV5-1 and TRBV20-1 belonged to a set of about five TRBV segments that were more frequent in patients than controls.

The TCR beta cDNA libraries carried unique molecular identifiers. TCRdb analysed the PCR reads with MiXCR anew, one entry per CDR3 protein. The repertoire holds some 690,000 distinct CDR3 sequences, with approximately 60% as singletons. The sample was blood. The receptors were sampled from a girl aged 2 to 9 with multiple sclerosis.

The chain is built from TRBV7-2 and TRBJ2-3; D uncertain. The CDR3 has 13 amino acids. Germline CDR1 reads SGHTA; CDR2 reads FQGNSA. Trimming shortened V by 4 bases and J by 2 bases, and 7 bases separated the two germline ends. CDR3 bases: TGTGCCAGCAGCTCCGGGTTCACAGATACGCAGTATTTT. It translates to CASSSGFTDTQYF.

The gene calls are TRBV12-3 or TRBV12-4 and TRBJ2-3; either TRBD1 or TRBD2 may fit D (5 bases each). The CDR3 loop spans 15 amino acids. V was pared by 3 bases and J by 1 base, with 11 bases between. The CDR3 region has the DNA TGTGCCAGCAGTTTGATGGTGGGGGGCACAGATACGCAGTATTTT. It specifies CASSLMVGGTDTQYF.